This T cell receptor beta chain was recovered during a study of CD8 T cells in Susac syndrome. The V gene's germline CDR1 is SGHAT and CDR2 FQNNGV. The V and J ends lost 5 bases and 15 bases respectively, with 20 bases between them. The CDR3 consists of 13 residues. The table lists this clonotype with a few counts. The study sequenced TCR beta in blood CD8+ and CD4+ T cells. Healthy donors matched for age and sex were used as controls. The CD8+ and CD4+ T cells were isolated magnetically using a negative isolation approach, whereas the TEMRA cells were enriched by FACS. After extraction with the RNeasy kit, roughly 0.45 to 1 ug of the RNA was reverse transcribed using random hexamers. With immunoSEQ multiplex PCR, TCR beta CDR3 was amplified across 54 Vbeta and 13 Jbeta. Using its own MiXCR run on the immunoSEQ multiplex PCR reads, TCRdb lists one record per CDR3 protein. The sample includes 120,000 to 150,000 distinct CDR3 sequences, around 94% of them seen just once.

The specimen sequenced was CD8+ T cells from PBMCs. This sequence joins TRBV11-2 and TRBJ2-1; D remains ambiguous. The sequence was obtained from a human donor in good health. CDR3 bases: TGTGCCAGCAGCCGAACCCCCTACTCAGATCGGTTCTTC. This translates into CASSRTPYSDRFF.